This is a list of T cell receptor beta chains from one sample in a study of blood T cell repertoires in COVID-19. TCRdb keeps only in-frame clones here, not all; method: immunoSEQ multiplex PCR. The sample includes roughly 240,000 clones, about four fifths seen only once; the top ten take approximately 4%. The material sequenced was PBMCs or T cells enriched from blood (not recorded which). The receptors were sampled from a middle-aged woman who had been exposed to COVID-19. Each CDR3 is given without its conserved first and last residue.

J gene | V gene | CDR3 protein
TRBJ1-6 | TRBV6-5 | ASSYGGGHNSPLH
TRBJ2-7 | TRBV7-2 | ASSFDRAEYEQY
TRBJ2-7 | TRBV21-1 | ASSKTMGLAGGHSSYEQY
TRBJ1-2 | TRBV16 | ASSQSRQGIYGYT
TRBJ1-5 | TRBV19 | ASTRRYSNQPQH
TRBJ1-5 | TRBV2 | ASSGSGLGQPQH
TRBJ2-5 | TRBV12-3/TRBV12-4 | ASSFSETQY
TRBJ1-5 | TRBV19 | ASSMAETVGNQPQH
TRBJ2-5 | TRBV28 | ASSLLAGGRETQY
TRBJ2-3 | TRBV9 | ASSDGQTSTDTQY
TRBJ1-2 | TRBV6-5 | ASSTGQINYGYT
TRBJ2-1 | TRBV7-9 | ASSPSQRVNEQF
TRBJ1-4 | TRBV10-3 | AISDDTSTNEKLF
TRBJ2-3 | TRBV24-1 | ATSDYGAGTDTQY
TRBJ2-3 | TRBV28 | ASSPRVSGGSTDTQY
TRBJ1-4 | TRBV5-6 | ASSLGTGDNEKLF
TRBJ1-4 | TRBV28 | ASVSGGSEKLF
TRBJ2-3 | TRBV19 | ASSSGRTVTDTQY
TRBJ2-1 | TRBV7-9 | ASSPNSGSSYNEQF
TRBJ1-1 | TRBV28 | ASSSTGSLVEDF
TRBJ2-3 | TRBV5-1 | ASSLETLPPRDTQY
TRBJ2-3 | TRBV7-3 | ASSLTFRGLADVRLSDTQY
TRBJ1-2 | TRBV4-3 | ASSQDPRQGGSGYT
TRBJ2-3 | TRBV5-1 | ASSFRENPSTDTQY
TRBJ1-1 | TRBV4-3 | ASSQDSGGNTEAF
TRBJ1-3 | TRBV3-1/TRBV3-2 | ASSQANWASGNTIY
TRBJ2-2 | TRBV5-1 | ASSLGGRTGELF
TRBJ2-5 | TRBV7-2 | ASSLAGRETQY
TRBJ2-1 | TRBV18 | ASSLVGTKKYLLRNEQF
TRBJ2-7 | TRBV19 | ASSSGLAAYEQY
TRBJ1-5 | TRBV5-1 | ASSLGGTGGNQPQH
TRBJ2-5 | TRBV7-2 | ASSFHYPGLGWETQY
TRBJ2-2 | TRBV10-3 | AISSASGDTGELF
TRBJ1-1 | TRBV19 | ASRKNSGEAF
TRBJ1-1 | TRBV2 | ASFQDTEAF
TRBJ2-2 | TRBV11-2 | ASSLVSGGAPGELF
TRBJ2-1 | TRBV6-1 | ASSESGSGVPQF
TRBJ1-2 | TRBV3-1/TRBV3-2 | ASSPEYYYGYT
TRBJ1-5 | TRBV13 | ASSFQGQPQH
TRBJ1-2 | TRBV4-1 | ASSPGQGPYGYT
TRBJ1-1 | TRBV6-5 | ASSYSSAQGAEAF
TRBJ1-3 | TRBV29-1 | SVISAVANTIY
TRBJ1-5 | TRBV5-5 | ASSPGQWGNQPQH
TRBJ1-6 | TRBV19 | ASSQGIRSPLH
TRBJ1-2 | TRBV12-3/TRBV12-4 | ASVQGSGRGYT
TRBJ2-5 | TRBV5-4 | ASSPPPGGRSETQY
TRBJ1-5 | TRBV19 | ASGTSSNQPQH
TRBJ1-1 | TRBV16 | ASSPTRGRFTEAF
TRBJ2-3 | TRBV5-1 | ASSWGDRGRLDTQY
TRBJ1-4 | TRBV29-1 | SVEDRGTEKLF
TRBJ2-2 | TRBV4-2 | ASSLRTGTITGELF
TRBJ1-4 | TRBV2 | ASSVGQGAEKLF
TRBJ1-2 | TRBV6-5 | ASSLMGRAGGYT
TRBJ1-2 | TRBV19 | ASRGQGGSYGYT
TRBJ2-5 | TRBV5-4 | ASSTSGGPQETQY
TRBJ1-1 | TRBV9 | ASSVLTGGTEAF
TRBJ2-6 | TRBV7-8 | ASSSIKGTGSGANVLT
TRBJ2-1 | TRBV6-4 | ASSEEGQGTANEQF